These T cell receptor beta chains were read from a single sample in a study of cytomegalovirus exposure and HLA in healthy donors. TCRdb keeps only in-frame clones here, not all; method: immunoSEQ multiplex PCR. The sample has under 150,000 clones, 75% to 80% seen once; the top ten hold 0.9% to 1.2%. The sample taken for sequencing was PBMCs. The receptors were gathered from a male donor in good health and CMV-seronegative. Both conserved end residues are part of each CDR3. The D gene is left open where the match is weak. Clone size is not always given. Where it is, it says once, few, many or a class for expanded clones.

J gene: TRBJ2-3
clone size: NA
D gene: NA
V gene: TRBV29-1
CDR3 DNA: TGCAGCGTTGAGGCAGATGGCACAGATACGCAGTATTTT
CDR3 protein: CSVEADGTDTQYF

J gene: TRBJ1-2
clone size: NA
D gene: NA
V gene: TRBV19
CDR3 DNA: TGTGCCAGTAGTAAGACAGGTGCTAACTATGGCTACACCTTC
CDR3 protein: CASSKTGANYGYTF

J gene: TRBJ1-2
clone size: NA
D gene: TRBD1
V gene: TRBV5-6
CDR3 DNA: TGTGCCAGCAGCTTGGCCCGACAGGGGCCCCTCTATGGCTACACCTTC
CDR3 protein: CASSLARQGPLYGYTF

J gene: TRBJ2-3
clone size: NA
D gene: NA
V gene: TRBV7-9
CDR3 DNA: TGTGCCAGCAGCTTATTGAGGTGGGCAGATACGCAGTATTTT
CDR3 protein: CASSLLRWADTQYF

J gene: TRBJ1-6
clone size: NA
D gene: TRBD1
V gene: TRBV7-9
CDR3 DNA: TGTGCCAGCAGTGGACAGGGGGGTAATTCACCCCTCCACTTT
CDR3 protein: CASSGQGGNSPLHF

J gene: TRBJ1-2
clone size: once
D gene: TRBD1
V gene: TRBV27
CDR3 DNA: TGTGCCAGCACCTCAATACAGGGGGGCTATGGCTACACCTTC
CDR3 protein: CASTSIQGGYGYTF

J gene: TRBJ2-5
clone size: once
D gene: TRBD1
V gene: TRBV19
CDR3 DNA: TGTGCCAGTAGTAAAAACAGGGGAGAGACCCAGTACTTC
CDR3 protein: CASSKNRGETQYF

J gene: TRBJ1-3
clone size: NA
D gene: NA
V gene: TRBV9
CDR3 DNA: TGTGCCAGCAGCGTTAACAGGGTCGCGGGAAACACCATATATTTT
CDR3 protein: CASSVNRVAGNTIYF

J gene: TRBJ2-7
clone size: NA
D gene: TRBD2
V gene: TRBV11-3
CDR3 DNA: TGTGCCAGCAGCTTCGGGACTAGCCTATCAAGCTCCTACGAGCAGTACTTC
CDR3 protein: CASSFGTSLSSSYEQYF

J gene: TRBJ2-3
clone size: NA
D gene: NA
V gene: TRBV7-9
CDR3 DNA: TGTGCCAGCAGCCCGGGGGGCACAGATACGCAGTATTTT
CDR3 protein: CASSPGGTDTQYF

J gene: TRBJ2-5
clone size: NA
D gene: NA
V gene: TRBV7-6
CDR3 DNA: TGTGCCAGCAGCTTTGCAGGGGACGTGACCCAGTACTTC
CDR3 protein: CASSFAGDVTQYF

J gene: TRBJ2-5
clone size: NA
D gene: TRBD1
V gene: TRBV10-3
CDR3 DNA: TGTGCCATCAGCCGGGACAGGGTGGAGACCCAGTACTTC
CDR3 protein: CAISRDRVETQYF

J gene: TRBJ2-2
clone size: NA
D gene: NA
V gene: TRBV4-1
CDR3 DNA: TGCGCCAGCGGTGCAGGGACCGGGGAGCTGTTTTTT
CDR3 protein: CASGAGTGELFF

J gene: TRBJ2-3
clone size: NA
D gene: TRBD2
V gene: TRBV10-1
CDR3 DNA: TGCGCCAGCAGTGATATAGCGGGGCGGTTCAGCACGCAGTATTTT
CDR3 protein: CASSDIAGRFSTQYF

J gene: TRBJ1-1
clone size: NA
D gene: TRBD1
V gene: TRBV29-1
CDR3 DNA: TGCAGCGGGGGGGGACAGGGGGCTGAAGCTTTCTTT
CDR3 protein: CSGGGQGAEAFF

J gene: TRBJ1-1
clone size: once
D gene: NA
V gene: TRBV11-2
CDR3 DNA: TGTGCCAGCAGCTTAGCAGAGAACACTGAAGCTTTCTTT
CDR3 protein: CASSLAENTEAFF

J gene: TRBJ2-1
clone size: few
D gene: TRBD2
V gene: TRBV5-1
CDR3 DNA: TGCGCCAGCAGCGGGACTAGCGGGGGGGTTGTTGAGCAGTTCTTC
CDR3 protein: CASSGTSGGVVEQFF

J gene: TRBJ2-1
clone size: NA
D gene: TRBD1
V gene: TRBV10-3
CDR3 DNA: TGTGCCATCAGCGGACAGGGGAGAGTCGAGCAGTTCTTC
CDR3 protein: CAISGQGRVEQFF

J gene: TRBJ1-5
clone size: NA
D gene: NA
V gene: TRBV19
CDR3 DNA: TGTGCCAGTAGTATCGTAGAGGGTTCCAATCAGCCCCAGCATTTT
CDR3 protein: CASSIVEGSNQPQHF

J gene: TRBJ1-5
clone size: NA
D gene: NA
V gene: TRBV19
CDR3 DNA: TGTGCCAGTAGTATAGACAGGGTACAGCCCCAGCATTTT
CDR3 protein: CASSIDRVQPQHF

J gene: TRBJ1-4
clone size: NA
D gene: NA
V gene: TRBV19
CDR3 DNA: TGTGCCAGTAGTATGCATATACGCCCCGGGACTGCAACTAATGAAAAACTGTTTTTT
CDR3 protein: CASSMHIRPGTATNEKLFF

J gene: TRBJ2-2
clone size: NA
D gene: TRBD1
V gene: TRBV6-6
CDR3 DNA: TGTGCCACCCTTACAGGGGCCGGGGAGCTGTTTTTT
CDR3 protein: CATLTGAGELFF

J gene: TRBJ2-4
clone size: NA
D gene: NA
V gene: TRBV5-1
CDR3 DNA: TGCGCCAGCAGCTTGGGGGACTCTCCTAACATTCAGTACTTC
CDR3 protein: CASSLGDSPNIQYF

J gene: TRBJ1-2
clone size: few
D gene: TRBD1
V gene: TRBV7-9
CDR3 DNA: TGTGCCAGCAGCTTCGGGACAGGGAGCTATGGCTACACCTTC
CDR3 protein: CASSFGTGSYGYTF

J gene: TRBJ2-6
clone size: NA
D gene: NA
V gene: TRBV6-6
CDR3 DNA: TGTGCCAGCAGTTACGAGGGAACTGGGGCCAACGTCCTGACTTTC
CDR3 protein: CASSYEGTGANVLTF

J gene: TRBJ2-5
clone size: NA
D gene: NA
V gene: TRBV7-2
CDR3 DNA: TGTGCCAGCAGCCTGGGCGGGCTAAGAGGTCAAGAGACCCAGTACTTC
CDR3 protein: CASSLGGLRGQETQYF

J gene: TRBJ1-2
clone size: NA
D gene: NA
V gene: TRBV6-5
CDR3 DNA: TGTGCCAGCCAGAGCGGAGGGTACGCTGGCTACACCTTC
CDR3 protein: CASQSGGYAGYTF

J gene: TRBJ1-5
clone size: once
D gene: NA
V gene: TRBV5-8
CDR3 DNA: TGTGCCAGCAGCTTGCAGGGGAAGAGCAATCAGCCCCAGCATTTT
CDR3 protein: CASSLQGKSNQPQHF

J gene: TRBJ2-5
clone size: NA
D gene: TRBD1
V gene: TRBV6-1
CDR3 DNA: TGTGCCAGCAGTGACACAGGGGTTCAAGAGACCCAGTACTTC
CDR3 protein: CASSDTGVQETQYF

J gene: TRBJ1-6
clone size: NA
D gene: NA
V gene: TRBV5-6
CDR3 DNA: TGTGCCAGCAGCTCGGGGGACGGGGGGTCACCCCTCCACTTT
CDR3 protein: CASSSGDGGSPLHF

J gene: TRBJ1-5
clone size: NA
D gene: TRBD1
V gene: TRBV9
CDR3 DNA: TGTGCCAGCAGCGAGGGTGGGGACAGGACACTCAATCAGCCCCAGCATTTT
CDR3 protein: CASSEGGDRTLNQPQHF

J gene: TRBJ1-2
clone size: NA
D gene: NA
V gene: TRBV29-1
CDR3 DNA: TGCAGCGTTGATGGCAGGCAGGGCTTC
CDR3 protein: CSVDGRQGF

J gene: TRBJ2-3
clone size: NA
D gene: NA
V gene: TRBV30
CDR3 DNA: TGTGCCTGGAGTGTACATGGGGGCGCCGGCACAGATACGCAGTATTTT
CDR3 protein: CAWSVHGGAGTDTQYF

J gene: TRBJ2-7
clone size: NA
D gene: TRBD2
V gene: TRBV6-5
CDR3 DNA: TGTGCCAGCAGTTACGGGGGAGGGAACGAGCAGTACTTC
CDR3 protein: CASSYGGGNEQYF

J gene: TRBJ2-3
clone size: NA
D gene: TRBD1
V gene: TRBV4-3
CDR3 DNA: TGCGCCAGCAGCCCCCGGACAGGGGGCACAGATACGCAGTATTTT
CDR3 protein: CASSPRTGGTDTQYF

J gene: TRBJ1-3
clone size: NA
D gene: NA
V gene: TRBV6-1
CDR3 DNA: TGTGCCAGCACGGGGGGATTTGGAAACACCATATATTTT
CDR3 protein: CASTGGFGNTIYF

J gene: TRBJ2-6
clone size: NA
D gene: NA
V gene: TRBV19
CDR3 DNA: TGTGCCAGTAGTAGGCAGGGCTCCGGGGCCAACGTCCTGACTTTC
CDR3 protein: CASSRQGSGANVLTF

J gene: TRBJ1-2
clone size: once
D gene: NA
V gene: TRBV2
CDR3 DNA: TGTGCCAGCAGCAAGGATTCACATGGAGGGGGCTACACCTTC
CDR3 protein: CASSKDSHGGGYTF

J gene: TRBJ2-6
clone size: NA
D gene: NA
V gene: TRBV19
CDR3 DNA: TGTGCCAGTAGCGACACCTCTGGGGCCAACGTCCTGACTTTC
CDR3 protein: CASSDTSGANVLTF

J gene: TRBJ2-7
clone size: NA
D gene: TRBD1
V gene: TRBV4-3
CDR3 DNA: TGCGCCAGCAGCCAATATCACAGGGGAGTTAGCGAGCAGTACTTC
CDR3 protein: CASSQYHRGVSEQYF

J gene: TRBJ2-2
clone size: few
D gene: NA
V gene: TRBV5-1
CDR3 DNA: TGCGCCAGCAGCTTGACAGACACCGGGGAGCTGTTTTTT
CDR3 protein: CASSLTDTGELFF

J gene: TRBJ2-7
clone size: NA
D gene: TRBD1
V gene: TRBV7-8
CDR3 DNA: TGTGCCAGCAGCTTAGTAGGACAGGGCATCTCCTACGAGCAGTACTTC
CDR3 protein: CASSLVGQGISYEQYF

J gene: TRBJ2-5
clone size: once
D gene: NA
V gene: TRBV9
CDR3 DNA: TGTGCCAGCAGCGTAGCTGCCGGGGAAACCAGGGAGACCCAGTACTTC
CDR3 protein: CASSVAAGETRETQYF

J gene: TRBJ2-1
clone size: NA
D gene: TRBD2
V gene: TRBV10-3
CDR3 DNA: TGTGCCATCTCAGCGGGGGTTCCCAATGAGCAGTTCTTC
CDR3 protein: CAISAGVPNEQFF

J gene: TRBJ1-5
clone size: few
D gene: NA
V gene: TRBV5-6
CDR3 DNA: TGTGCCAGCAGCTTGGCGGGCCAGGGTCTCAATCAGCCCCAGCATTTT
CDR3 protein: CASSLAGQGLNQPQHF

J gene: TRBJ1-5
clone size: NA
D gene: NA
V gene: TRBV27
CDR3 DNA: TGTGCCAGCAAGGATTGGTCAGGGGGCAATCAGCCCCAGCATTTT
CDR3 protein: CASKDWSGGNQPQHF

J gene: TRBJ2-3
clone size: NA
D gene: TRBD2
V gene: TRBV19
CDR3 DNA: TGTGCCAGTAGTTCCTATAGCGGGGGGGCAAGAGATACGCAGTATTTT
CDR3 protein: CASSSYSGGARDTQYF

J gene: TRBJ2-5
clone size: NA
D gene: TRBD2
V gene: TRBV6-6
CDR3 DNA: TGTGCCAGCAGTCCCCCCGAAGCGGGGGAAGAGACCCAGTACTTC
CDR3 protein: CASSPPEAGEETQYF